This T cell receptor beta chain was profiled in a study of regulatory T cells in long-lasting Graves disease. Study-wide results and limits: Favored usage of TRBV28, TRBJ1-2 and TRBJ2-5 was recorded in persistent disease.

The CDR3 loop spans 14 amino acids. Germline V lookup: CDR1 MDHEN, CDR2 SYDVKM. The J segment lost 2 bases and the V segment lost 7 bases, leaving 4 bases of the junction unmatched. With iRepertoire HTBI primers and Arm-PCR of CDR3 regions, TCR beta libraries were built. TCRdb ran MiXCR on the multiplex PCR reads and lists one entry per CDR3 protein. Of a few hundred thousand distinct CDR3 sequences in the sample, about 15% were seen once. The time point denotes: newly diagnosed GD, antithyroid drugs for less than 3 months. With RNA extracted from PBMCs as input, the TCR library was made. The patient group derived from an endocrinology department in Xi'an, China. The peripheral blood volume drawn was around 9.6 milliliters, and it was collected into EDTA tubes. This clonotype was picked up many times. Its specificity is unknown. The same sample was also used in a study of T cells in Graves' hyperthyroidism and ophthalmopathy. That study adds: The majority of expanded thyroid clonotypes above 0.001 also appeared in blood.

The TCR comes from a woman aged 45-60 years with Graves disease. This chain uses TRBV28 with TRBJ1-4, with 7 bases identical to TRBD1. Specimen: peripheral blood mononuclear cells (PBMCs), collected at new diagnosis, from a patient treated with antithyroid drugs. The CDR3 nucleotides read TGTGCCAGCACCCCGACAGGGACTAATGAAAAACTGTTTTTT. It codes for CASTPTGTNEKLFF.